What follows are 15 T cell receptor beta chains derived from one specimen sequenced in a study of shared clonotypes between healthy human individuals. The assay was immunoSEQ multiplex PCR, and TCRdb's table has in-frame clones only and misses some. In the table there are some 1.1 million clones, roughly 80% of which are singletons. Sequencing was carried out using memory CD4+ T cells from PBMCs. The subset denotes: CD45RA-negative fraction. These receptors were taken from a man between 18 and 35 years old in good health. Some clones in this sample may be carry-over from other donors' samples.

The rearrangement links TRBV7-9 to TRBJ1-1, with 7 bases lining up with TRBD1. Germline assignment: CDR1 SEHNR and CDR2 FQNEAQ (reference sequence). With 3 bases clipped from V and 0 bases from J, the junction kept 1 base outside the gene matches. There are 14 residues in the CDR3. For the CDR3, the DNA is TGTGCCAGCAGCTTGACAGGGTTGAACACTGAAGCTTTCTTT. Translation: CASSLTGLNTEAFF.

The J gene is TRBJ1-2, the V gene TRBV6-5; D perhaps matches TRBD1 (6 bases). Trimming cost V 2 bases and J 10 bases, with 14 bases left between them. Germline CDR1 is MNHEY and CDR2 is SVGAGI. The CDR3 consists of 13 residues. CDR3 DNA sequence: TGTGCCAGCAGTTACGGACTAGGGGGTCTCTACACCTTC. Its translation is CASSYGLGGLYTF.

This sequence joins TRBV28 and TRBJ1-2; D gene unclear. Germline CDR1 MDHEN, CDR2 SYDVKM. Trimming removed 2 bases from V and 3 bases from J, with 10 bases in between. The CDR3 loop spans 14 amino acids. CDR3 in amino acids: CASSLPGDYYGYTF. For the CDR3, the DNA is TGTGCCAGCAGTTTACCGGGAGACTACTATGGCTACACCTTC.

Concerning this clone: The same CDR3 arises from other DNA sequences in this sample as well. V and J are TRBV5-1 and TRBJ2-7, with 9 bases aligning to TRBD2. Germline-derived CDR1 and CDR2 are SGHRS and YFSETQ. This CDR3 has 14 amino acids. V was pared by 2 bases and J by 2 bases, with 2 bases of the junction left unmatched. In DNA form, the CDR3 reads TGCGCCAGCAGCTTAACTAGCGGGCCCTACGAGCAGTACTTC. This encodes CASSLTSGPYEQYF.

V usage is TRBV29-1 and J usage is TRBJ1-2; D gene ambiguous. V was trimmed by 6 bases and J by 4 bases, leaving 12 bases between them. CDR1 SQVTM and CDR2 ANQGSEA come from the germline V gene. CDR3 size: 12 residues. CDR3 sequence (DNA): TGCAGCGTAGGAGGATTTATCTATGGCTACACCTTC. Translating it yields CSVGGFIYGYTF.

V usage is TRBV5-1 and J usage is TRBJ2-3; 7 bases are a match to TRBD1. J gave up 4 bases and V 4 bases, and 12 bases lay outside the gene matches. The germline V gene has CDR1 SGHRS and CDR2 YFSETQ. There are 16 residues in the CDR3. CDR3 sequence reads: CASSGETGLMADTQYF. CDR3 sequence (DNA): TGCGCCAGCAGCGGGGAGACAGGGCTGATGGCAGATACGCAGTATTTT.

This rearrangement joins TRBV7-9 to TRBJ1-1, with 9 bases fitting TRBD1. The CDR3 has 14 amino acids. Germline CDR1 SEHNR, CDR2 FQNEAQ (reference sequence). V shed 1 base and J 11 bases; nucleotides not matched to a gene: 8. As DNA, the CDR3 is TGTGCCAGCAGCTTAGACAGGGGGCGGCAGGAGGCTTTCTTT. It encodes CASSLDRGRQEAFF.

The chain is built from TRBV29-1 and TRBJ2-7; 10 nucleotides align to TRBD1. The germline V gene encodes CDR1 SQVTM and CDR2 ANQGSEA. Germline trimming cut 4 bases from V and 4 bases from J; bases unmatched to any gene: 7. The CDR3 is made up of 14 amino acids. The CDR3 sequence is CSVGLGTGAYEQYF. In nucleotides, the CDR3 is TGCAGCGTTGGACTTGGGACAGGGGCGTACGAGCAGTACTTC.

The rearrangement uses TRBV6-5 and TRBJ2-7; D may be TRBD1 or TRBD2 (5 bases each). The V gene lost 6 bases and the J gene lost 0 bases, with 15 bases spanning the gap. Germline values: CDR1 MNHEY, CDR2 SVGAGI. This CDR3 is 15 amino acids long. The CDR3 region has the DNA TGTGCCAGCAGCGGACGGGACGGAAGCTCCTACGAGCAGTACTTC. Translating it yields CASSGRDGSSYEQYF.

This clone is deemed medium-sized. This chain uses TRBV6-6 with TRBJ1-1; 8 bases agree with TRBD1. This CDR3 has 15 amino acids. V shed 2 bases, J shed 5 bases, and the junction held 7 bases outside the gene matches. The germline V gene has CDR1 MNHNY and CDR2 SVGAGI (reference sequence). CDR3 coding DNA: TGTGCCAGCAGTTACGACCGGGACAGGTCTACTGAAGCTTTCTTT. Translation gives CASSYDRDRSTEAFF.

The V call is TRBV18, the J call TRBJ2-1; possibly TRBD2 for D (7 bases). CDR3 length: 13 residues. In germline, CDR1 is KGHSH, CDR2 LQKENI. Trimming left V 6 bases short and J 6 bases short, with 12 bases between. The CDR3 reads CASSPRGANEQFF. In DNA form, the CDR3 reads TGTGCCAGCTCCCCTCGGGGGGCCAATGAGCAGTTCTTC.

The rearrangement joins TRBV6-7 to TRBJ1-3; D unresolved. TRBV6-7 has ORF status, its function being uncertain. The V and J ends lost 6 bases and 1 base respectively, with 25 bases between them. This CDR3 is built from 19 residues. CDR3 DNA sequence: TGTGCCAGCAGATTCCTTGACGGAAGGGAAAGGCCTTCTGGAAACACCATATATTTT. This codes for CASRFLDGRERPSGNTIYF.

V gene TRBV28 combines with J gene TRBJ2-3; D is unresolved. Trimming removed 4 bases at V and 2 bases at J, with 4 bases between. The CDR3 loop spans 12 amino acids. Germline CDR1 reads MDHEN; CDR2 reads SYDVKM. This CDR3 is CASSSTTDTQYF. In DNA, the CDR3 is TGTGCCAGCAGTTCAACCACAGATACGCAGTATTTT.

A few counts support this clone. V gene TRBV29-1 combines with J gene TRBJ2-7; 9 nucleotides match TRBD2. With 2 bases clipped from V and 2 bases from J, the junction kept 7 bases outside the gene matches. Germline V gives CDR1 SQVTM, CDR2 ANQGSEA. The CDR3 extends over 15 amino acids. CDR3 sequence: CSVESRLADAYEQYF. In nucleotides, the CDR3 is TGCAGCGTTGAATCCCGACTAGCGGATGCCTACGAGCAGTACTTC.

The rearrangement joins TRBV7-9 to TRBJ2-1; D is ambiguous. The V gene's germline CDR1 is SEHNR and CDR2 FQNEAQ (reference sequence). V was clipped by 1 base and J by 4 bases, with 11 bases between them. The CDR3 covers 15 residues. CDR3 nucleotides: TGTGCCAGCAGCTTAGTAGGTAGGATTTACAATGAGCAGTTCTTC. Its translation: CASSLVGRIYNEQFF. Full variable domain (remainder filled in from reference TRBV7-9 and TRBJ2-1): DTGVSQNPRHKITKRGQNVTFRCDPISEHNRLYWYRQTLGQGPEFLTYFQNEAQLEKSRLLSDRFSAERPKGSFSTLEIQRTEQGDSAMYLCASSLVGRIYNEQFFGPGTRLTVL.